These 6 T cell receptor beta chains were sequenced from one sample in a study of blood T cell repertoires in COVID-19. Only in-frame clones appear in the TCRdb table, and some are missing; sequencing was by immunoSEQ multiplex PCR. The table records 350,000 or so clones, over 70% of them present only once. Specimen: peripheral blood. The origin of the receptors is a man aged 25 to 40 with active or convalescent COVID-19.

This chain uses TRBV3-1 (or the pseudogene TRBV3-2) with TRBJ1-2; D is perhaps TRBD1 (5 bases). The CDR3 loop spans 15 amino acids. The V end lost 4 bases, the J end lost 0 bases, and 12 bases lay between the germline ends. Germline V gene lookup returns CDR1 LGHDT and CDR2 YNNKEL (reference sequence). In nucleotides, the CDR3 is TGTGCCAGCAGCCTAGGGGCAGAAGCTAACTATGGCTACACCTTC. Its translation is CASSLGAEANYGYTF.

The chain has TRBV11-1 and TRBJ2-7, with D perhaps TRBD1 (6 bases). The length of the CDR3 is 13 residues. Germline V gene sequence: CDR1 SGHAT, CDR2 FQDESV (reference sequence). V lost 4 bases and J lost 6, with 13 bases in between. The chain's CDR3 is CASSYRQVGEQYF. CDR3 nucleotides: TGTGCCAGCAGCTACCGACAGGTCGGCGAGCAGTACTTC.

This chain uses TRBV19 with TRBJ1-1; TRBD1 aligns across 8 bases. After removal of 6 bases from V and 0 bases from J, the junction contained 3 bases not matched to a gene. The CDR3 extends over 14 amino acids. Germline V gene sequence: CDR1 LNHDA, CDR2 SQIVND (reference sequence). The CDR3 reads CASRDRALNTEAFF. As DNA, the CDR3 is TGTGCCAGTAGGGACAGGGCGCTGAACACTGAAGCTTTCTTT.

The CDR3 nucleotides are TGTGCCAGCAGCCCCCAACAGAGTTCGCAAAACGAAAAACTGTTTTTT. Its protein product is CASSPQQSSQNEKLFF. The V and J genes are TRBV4-2 and TRBJ1-4; D gene uncertain. The germline V gene has CDR1 LGHNA and CDR2 YNFKEQ. This CDR3 has 16 residues. Trimming stripped 4 bases from V and 8 bases from J, with 20 bases between.

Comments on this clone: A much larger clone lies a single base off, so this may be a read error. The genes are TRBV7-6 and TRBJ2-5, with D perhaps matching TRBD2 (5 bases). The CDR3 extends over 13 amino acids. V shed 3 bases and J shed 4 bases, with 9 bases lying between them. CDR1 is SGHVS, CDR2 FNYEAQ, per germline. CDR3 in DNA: TGTGCCAGCAGCTTCGGGGAGAGAGAGACCCAGTACTTC. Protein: CASSFGERETQYF.

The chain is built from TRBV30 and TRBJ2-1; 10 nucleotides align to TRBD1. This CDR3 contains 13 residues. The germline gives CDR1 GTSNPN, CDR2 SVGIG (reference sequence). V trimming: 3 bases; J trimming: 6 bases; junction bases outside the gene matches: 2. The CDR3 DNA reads TGTGCCTGGAGGCGGACAGGGGGCAATGAGCAGTTCTTC. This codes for CAWRRTGGNEQFF.